The clone carrying this TCR beta chain was counted at least ten times. The antigen remains unidentified. With the read ending 3 residues before the CDR3 end, the germline J gene is used to fill in that end. The same CDR3 also results from other DNA sequences found in this sample. These data are taken from a study of T cell clonality in common variable immunodeficiency. Points from the study as a whole: In common variable immunodeficiency, TCR beta chains reportedly carried fewer deletions and N-nucleotide insertions. TCRbeta clonality was increased in CVID versus healthy controls.

The CDR3 is 13 amino acids. V lost 4 bases, J lost 0 bases, and 8 bases lay in between. Germline V lookup: CDR1 SQVTM, CDR2 ANQGSEA. TCRdb's copy holds only in-frame clones and misses some; the assay was immunoSEQ multiplex PCR. The specimen has under 45,000 clones, none found just once. The V gene is TRBV29-1, the J gene TRBJ2-3; no reliable D call. The source is a person aged 18-69 years in good health. Sequencing input: peripheral blood mononuclear cells. The CDR3 bases that were read are TGCAGCGTTGTTGGCGGCAGCACAGATACG. Protein product: CSVVGGSTDT. The complete CDR3 sequence is CSVVGGSTDTQYF.